This T cell receptor beta chain derives from a study of blood T cell repertoires in COVID-19. Of note for this clone: Within the sample, other DNA sequences also encode this same CDR3.

Trimming stripped 1 base from V and 2 bases from J, with 8 bases between. The germline CDR1 and CDR2 sequences are SGHTA and FQGNSA. This CDR3 has 14 amino acids. Clones were read by immunoSEQ multiplex PCR, and TCRdb kept only the in-frame ones, dropping some. There are about 200,000 clones in the sample; about 80% occur only once, and 15% lies in the top ten. The specimen sequenced was PBMCs or T cells enriched from blood (not recorded which). The sequence derives from a man aged 40-49 years who had recovered from COVID-19. V gene TRBV7-2 combines with J gene TRBJ1-2; tentatively, D is TRBD1 (5 bases). The CDR3 is CASSLDAGNYGYTF. The CDR3 DNA follows: TGTGCCAGCAGCTTAGACGCAGGGAACTATGGCTACACCTTC.